Below, 7 T cell receptor beta chains from the same sample are listed, as sequenced in a study of patients and donors after allogeneic stem cell transplantation. Using its own MiXCR run on the RT-PCR reads, TCRdb lists one record per CDR3 protein. The table includes 900,000 to 1,000,000 distinct CDR3 sequences, more than 15% detected once. The sample comprised blood, either unsorted or a sorted T cell fraction (not recorded which). These receptors were collected from a human donor who was either an allogeneic HSCT recipient or a stem cell or donor lymphocyte infusion donor (not recorded which). It is not recorded whose cells these are; they may come from a transplant donor.

The chain couples TRBV5-4 to TRBJ1-2, with D perhaps matching TRBD1 (5 bases). The CDR3 extends over 14 amino acids. Germline CDR1 is SGHNT and CDR2 is YYREEE (reference sequence). V shed 4 bases and J shed 6 bases, with 16 bases lying between them. The CDR3 sequence is CASSQGPSVNGYTF. Here the CDR3 DNA reads TGTGCCAGCAGCCAGGGACCTTCGGTGAATGGCTACACCTTC.

This clonotype was found many times. This chain joins TRBV7-2 and TRBJ1-1, with D hard to call. The CDR3 runs to 12 residues. Trimming took 5 bases from V and 0 from J, leaving 4 bases between them. Germline V gene data show CDR1 as SGHTA and CDR2 as FQGNSA. CDR3 sequence (DNA): TGTGCCAGCAGCCAAGTGAACACTGAAGCTTTCTTT. Translating it yields CASSQVNTEAFF.

J is TRBJ1-1 and V is TRBV11-2; a possible D gene is TRBD1 (6 bases). Germline V gene sequence: CDR1 SGHAT, CDR2 FQNNGV. V shed 4 bases and J shed 0 bases, with 15 bases lying between them. The CDR3 contains 16 residues. For the CDR3, the DNA is TGTGCCAGCAGCTCGCGACGGGACATTTTGAACACTGAAGCTTTCTTT. It yields the protein CASSSRRDILNTEAFF.

This clonotype has ten or more counts. The genes are TRBV7-9 and TRBJ2-4, with 7 bases lining up with TRBD2. V dropped 1 base and J dropped 0; count of bases not matched to a gene: 3. In germline, CDR1 is SEHNR, CDR2 FQNEAQ (reference sequence). The length of the CDR3 is 16 residues. The CDR3 DNA follows: TGTGCCAGCAGCTTAGAGGGCGGGAGAGCCAAAAACATTCAGTACTTC. Its translation is CASSLEGGRAKNIQYF. Together with reference TRBV7-9 and TRBJ2-4, the CDR3 gives the full variable domain: DTGVSQNPRHKITKRGQNVTFRCDPISEHNRLYWYRQTLGQGPEFLTYFQNEAQLEKSRLLSDRFSAERPKGSFSTLEIQRTEQGDSAMYLCASSLEGGRAKNIQYFGAGTRLSVL.

The chain combines TRBV6-2 or TRBV6-3 with TRBJ1-5; D uncertain. This CDR3 comprises 12 residues. Germline V CDR1 and CDR2: MNHEY, SVGEGT. Trimming removed 5 bases from V and 9 bases from J, with 11 bases in between. The CDR3 nucleotides are TGTGCCAGCAGTCAGTTGAAAGGGCCCCAGCATTTT. Protein: CASSQLKGPQHF.

This clonotype was seen a handful of times. V and J are TRBV5-1 and TRBJ2-7; 8 bases agree with TRBD2. The CDR3 spans 15 residues. After removal of 2 bases from V and 1 base from J, the junction contained 5 bases not matched to a gene. CDR1 is SGHRS, CDR2 YFSETQ, per germline. The CDR3 is CASSLVTSASYEQYF. The CDR3 coding sequence is TGCGCCAGCAGCTTAGTGACTAGCGCATCCTACGAGCAGTACTTC.

The rearrangement links TRBV4-2 to TRBJ1-3; the D is unclear. V lost 0 bases, J lost 7 bases, and 10 bases lay in between. The length of the CDR3 is 14 residues. CDR1 is LGHNA and CDR2 is YNFKEQ in the germline V gene. Here the CDR3 DNA reads TGTGCCAGCAGCCAAGAGTATTCATTTAACACCATATATTTT. This codes for CASSQEYSFNTIYF.